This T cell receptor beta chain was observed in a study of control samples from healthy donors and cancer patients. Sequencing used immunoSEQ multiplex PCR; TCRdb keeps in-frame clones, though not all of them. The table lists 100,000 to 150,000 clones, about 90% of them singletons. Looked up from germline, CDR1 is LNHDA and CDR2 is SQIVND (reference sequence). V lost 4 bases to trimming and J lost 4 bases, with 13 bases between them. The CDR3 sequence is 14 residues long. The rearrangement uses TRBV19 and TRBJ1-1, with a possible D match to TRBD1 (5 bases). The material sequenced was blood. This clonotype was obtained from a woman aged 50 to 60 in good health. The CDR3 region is CASSTGGGITEAFF. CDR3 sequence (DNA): TGTGCCAGTAGTACCGGGGGGGGAATCACTGAAGCTTTCTTT.